The table lists the clone carrying this TCR beta chain with a few counts. Its antigen is still unknown. TCRdb reprocessed the reads with MiXCR, giving one entry per CDR3 protein. The table records approximately 750,000 distinct CDR3 sequences, roughly 36% of them present only once. This specimen belongs to a study of T cell repertoires in cytomegalovirus infection. Study at large: Public signatures in TCR beta pointed to CMV infection and matching HLA type. Study-wide findings and caveats: HLA-C-restricted CMV clonotypes gave the most frequent clonotype in two of eight donors. Carriers of CMV plus the relevant HLA were identified by cumulative public TCR beta family frequency.

Germline lookup yields CDR1 SGHVS and CDR2 FQNEAQ. V dropped 5 bases and J dropped 1 base, with 21 bases sitting between them. The CDR3 is 17 amino acids. V is TRBV7-8 and J is TRBJ2-7; perhaps TRBD2 as D (5 bases). The specimen was PBMCs. This receptor was obtained from a human donor in good health (CMV status not recorded). Some clones in this sample may be carry-over from other donors' samples. CDR3 amino acids: CASSPDLTYGVSYEQYF. The CDR3 DNA reads as TGTGCCAGCAGCCCGGATTTGACTTACGGGGTTTCCTACGAGCAGTACTTC.